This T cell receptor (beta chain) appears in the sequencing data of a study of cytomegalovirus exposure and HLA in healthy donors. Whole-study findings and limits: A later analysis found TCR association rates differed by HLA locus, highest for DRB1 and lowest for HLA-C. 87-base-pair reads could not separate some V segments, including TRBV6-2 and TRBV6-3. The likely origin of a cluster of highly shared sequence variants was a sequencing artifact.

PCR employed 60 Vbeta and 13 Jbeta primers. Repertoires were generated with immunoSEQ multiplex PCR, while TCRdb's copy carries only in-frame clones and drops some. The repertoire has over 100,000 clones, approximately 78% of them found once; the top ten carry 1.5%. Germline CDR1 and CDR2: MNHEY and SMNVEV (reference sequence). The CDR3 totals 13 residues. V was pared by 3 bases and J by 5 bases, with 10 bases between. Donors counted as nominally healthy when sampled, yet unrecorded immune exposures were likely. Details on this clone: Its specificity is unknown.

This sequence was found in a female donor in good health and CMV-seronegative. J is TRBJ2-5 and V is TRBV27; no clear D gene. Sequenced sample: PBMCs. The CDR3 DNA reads TGTGCCAGCAGTTTGTGGGCAGAGGAGACCCAGTACTTC. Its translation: CASSLWAEETQYF.